This TCR beta chain came from a study of PD-1 blockade in classical Hodgkin lymphoma. Assay used: immunoSEQ multiplex PCR; TCRdb lists only in-frame clones, some missing. This sample has 46,000 or so clones, with 88% found just once. There was relapse after autologous stem cell transplantation in every patient, and there was variation in brentuximab vedotin exposure. Whole-study findings and limits: Newly diagnosed patients and complete responders had comparable diversity at baseline. Factors driving the repertoire differences, possibly disease activity or prior therapy, remain undefined. Unlike CD8+ TCR diversity, which did not rise significantly by C4D1, CD4+ TCR diversity did.

The CDR3 length is 13 residues. As concerns this clone: What it binds is unknown.

Material: peripheral blood mononuclear cells (PBMCs), obtained at baseline. This TCR was recovered from a human donor with classical Hodgkin lymphoma. The V call is TRBV12-1, the J call TRBJ1-5. TRBV12-1 is flagged as a pseudogene. This chain's CDR3 is CASSNEVGGPQHF. In DNA form, the CDR3 reads TGTGCCAGCAGCAATGAGGTTGGAGGGCCCCAGCATTTT.